Following are 7 T cell receptor beta chains from one sample sequenced in a study of neoadjuvant anti-PD-1 for oral cavity cancer. Some clones are missing from TCRdb's copy, which holds only in-frame ones; the method was immunoSEQ multiplex PCR. The data contain 14,000 or so clones, 55% to 65% of them seen just once; the ten biggest clones take up just under 3%. This specimen consisted of PBMCs, obtained before nivolumab (anti-PD-1) treatment. These receptors all come from a person aged 40 to 85 with oral cavity squamous cell carcinoma.

The sample holds a few counts of this clone. The V call is TRBV4-1, the J call TRBJ1-2, with D unclear. CDR1 is MGHRA, CDR2 YSYEKL, per germline. The CDR3 is 13 amino acids. Trimming pared 3 bases from V and 8 bases from J, leaving 13 bases between. This CDR3 is CASSQYRIGGYTF. CDR3 sequence (DNA): TGCGCCAGCAGCCAGTATAGAATCGGCGGCTACACCTTC.

J is TRBJ2-3 and V is TRBV4-1; D may correspond to TRBD1 or TRBD2 (5 bases each). Trimming took off 0 bases at V and 6 bases at J, with 13 bases between the two ends. Germline V lookup: CDR1 MGHRA, CDR2 YSYEKL. The CDR3 length is 15 residues. CDR3 DNA sequence: TGCGCCAGCAGCCAAGATTCGGGGACCAGGGATACGCAGTATTTT. This gives the protein CASSQDSGTRDTQYF.

The rearrangement joins TRBV11-2 to TRBJ1-3, with D uncertain. Looked up from germline, CDR1 is SGHAT and CDR2 is FQNNGV. With 0 bases removed from V and 0 bases from J, the gap between germline ends came to 12 bases. The CDR3 covers 17 residues. The CDR3 sequence: CASSLESYGSSGNTIYF. The CDR3 region has the DNA TGTGCCAGCAGCTTAGAATCGTACGGTAGCTCTGGAAACACCATATATTTT. The entire variable domain, with the rest obtained from reference TRBV11-2 and TRBJ1-3, is as follows: EAGVAQSPRYKIIEKRQSVAFWCNPISGHATLYWYQQILGQGPKLLIQFQNNGVVDDSQLPKDRFSAERLKGVDSTLKIQPAKLEDSAVYLCASSLESYGSSGNTIYFGEGSWLTVV.

The genes are TRBV27 and TRBJ2-2; 11 bases match TRBD2. Trimming took 10 bases from V and 1 from J; bases not matched to a gene: 2. The CDR3 sequence is 14 residues long. CDR1 and CDR2 from the germline V gene are MNHEY and SMNVEV (reference sequence). CDR3 region: CATGTSGNTGELFF. CDR3 sequence (DNA): TGTGCCACTGGGACTAGCGGGAACACCGGGGAGCTGTTTTTT.

The rearrangement joins TRBV6-1 to TRBJ1-4, with 8 bases fitting TRBD1. This CDR3 is 14 amino acids long. CDR1 and CDR2 (germline): MNHNS, SASEGT. J lost 8 bases, V lost 4 bases, and 6 bases had no gene match. For the CDR3, the DNA is TGTGCCAGCAGTGGGGACAGGTTAACGGAAAAACTGTTTTTT. Protein: CASSGDRLTEKLFF.

This clone showed up just a few times. CDR3 sequence reads: CASSIYWGGNQPQHF. In DNA form, the CDR3 reads TGTGCCAGTAGTATCTACTGGGGTGGCAATCAGCCCCAGCATTTT. V and J are TRBV19 and TRBJ1-5; no clear D. Germline V CDR1 and CDR2: LNHDA, SQIVND (reference sequence). The length of the CDR3 is 15 residues. V was shortened by 3 bases and J by 2 bases, with 11 bases between the two germline ends. Together with reference TRBV19 and TRBJ1-5, the CDR3 gives the full variable domain: DGGITQSPKYLFRKEGQNVTLSCEQNLNHDAMYWYRQDPGQGLRLIYYSQIVNDFQKGDIAEGYSVSREKKESFPLTVTSAQKNPTAFYLCASSIYWGGNQPQHFGDGTRLSIL.

The chain uses TRBV6-4 and TRBJ2-2, with TRBD1 identical over 9 bases. Trimming removed 4 bases from V and 5 bases from J; junction bases left unmatched: 5. This CDR3 is 15 amino acids long. Looked up from germline, CDR1 is MRHNA and CDR2 is SNTAGT. The CDR3 is CASSAPGQGTGELFF. In nucleotides, the CDR3 is TGTGCCAGCAGTGCCCCGGGACAGGGTACCGGGGAGCTGTTTTTT.